The 3 T cell receptor beta chains in this list originate from one sample, sequenced in a study of PD-1 blockade in classical Hodgkin lymphoma. This table comes from immunoSEQ multiplex PCR, and its TCRdb copy is limited to in-frame clones, with some not included. The data contain some 62,000 clones, around 89% of them singletons. Exposure to brentuximab vedotin varied, and each patient had relapsed following autologous stem cell transplantation. Sequenced material: peripheral blood mononuclear cells (PBMCs), taken at baseline. These receptors were collected from a human donor with classical Hodgkin lymphoma.

The V call is TRBV6-5, the J call TRBJ1-1; D not certain. Trimming left V 6 bases short and J 1 base short, with 12 bases between. The CDR3 extends over 14 amino acids. Looked up from germline, CDR1 is MNHEY and CDR2 is SVGAGI. Here the CDR3 reads CASSPLSGNTEAFF. DNA for the CDR3: TGTGCCAGCAGCCCTTTGAGTGGGAACACTGAAGCTTTCTTT.

This clone was observed once. V is TRBV28 and J is TRBJ1-4, with D possibly matching TRBD1 (5 bases). CDR1 and CDR2 (germline): MDHEN, SYDVKM. Trimming removed 7 bases at V and 2 bases at J, with 17 bases between. CDR3 size: 16 residues. The CDR3 here is CASTRSGGFTNEKLFF. The CDR3 DNA follows: TGTGCCAGCACTCGCTCCGGGGGTTTCACTAATGAAAAACTGTTTTTT.

The chain couples TRBV27 to TRBJ1-1; D is possibly TRBD1 (5 bases). Germline CDR1 MNHEY, CDR2 SMNVEV (reference sequence). The CDR3 contains 14 residues. The V gene lost 5 bases and the J gene lost 10 bases, with 20 bases spanning the gap. DNA of the CDR3: TGTGCCAGCAGTGATGTATACAGGAAGCGAACAGCTTTCTTT. Residues: CASSDVYRKRTAFF.